This TCR beta chain appears in the sequencing data of a study of beta chain features in type 1 diabetes. The study's findings and limits: Among all four CD4+ subsets, Type 1 diabetes patients had TCRB CDR3s that were moderately but significantly shorter.

TCRB transcripts that were expressed got sequenced, as all of the isolated RNA had been reverse transcribed. Only in-frame clones appear in the TCRdb table, and some are missing; sequencing was by immunoSEQ multiplex PCR. The sample lists 40,000 to 60,000 clones; approximately 60% were seen once. The CDR3 consists of 15 residues. Germline V CDR1 and CDR2: MDHEN, SYDVKM. V lost 5 bases to trimming and J lost 1 base; unmatched junction nucleotides: 6. Remarks on this clone: The antigen is undetermined.

The clonotype was recovered from a woman aged 25 to 39 with type 1 diabetes. This chain connects TRBV28 to TRBJ2-5, with 8 bases matching TRBD1. The material sequenced was stem cell memory CD4+ T cells from blood. The CDR3 DNA follows: TGTGCCAGCAGTGTTGGGGGACAGGCCCAAGAGACCCAGTACTTC. Encoded protein: CASSVGGQAQETQYF.